This T cell receptor beta chain was profiled in a study of beta chain features in type 1 diabetes. TCRB transcripts that were expressed got sequenced, as all of the isolated RNA had been reverse transcribed. Profiling relied on immunoSEQ multiplex PCR, and the TCRdb table lists in-frame clones only, not all of them. The table includes 150,000 to 200,000 clones, roughly 60% detected once. Sorted populations all exceeded 95% purity. This CDR3 has 12 residues. The V gene lost 0 bases and the J gene lost 8 bases, with 10 bases spanning the gap. The germline gives CDR1 GTSNPN, CDR2 SVGIG (reference sequence). This clone was counted a few times. Its antigen is as yet unknown. Study-level results: People with Type 1 diabetes carried modestly yet significantly shorter TCRB CDR3s in all four CD4+ subsets. In patients and controls equally, PCR might favor templates that are shorter. Among type 1 diabetes patients, VDJ junctions had fewer insertions and more deletions.

J is TRBJ1-2 and V is TRBV30; unclear D gene. Sequenced material: naive CD4+ T cells from blood. This receptor was taken from a man aged 30 to 45 with type 1 diabetes. CDR3 in amino acids: CAWSVGPGGYTF. The DNA for the CDR3 is TGTGCCTGGAGTGTAGGGCCTGGGGGCTACACCTTC.